This passage covers 13 T cell receptor beta chains from one sample sequenced in a study of Graves' ophthalmopathy and Graves' hyperthyroidism. CDR3 regions of TCR beta were amplified from RNA transcripts. RT-PCR in the first round used HTBI primers; a second-round multiplex PCR followed. TCRdb called the multiplex PCR reads again in MiXCR, with one record for every CDR3 protein. The table shows 200,000 to 300,000 distinct CDR3 sequences, with around 50% occurring only once. Sequencing was carried out using peripheral blood. The receptor source for this set is an adult man with Graves' ophthalmopathy.

The rearrangement links TRBV5-5 to TRBJ1-5; TRBD1 aligns across 7 bases. Trimming cost V 4 bases and J 3 bases; bases outside gene matches: 7. The germline V gene has CDR1 SGHKS and CDR2 YYEKEE (reference sequence). CDR3 size: 15 residues. The CDR3: CASSRLQGTNQPQHF. The CDR3 bases are TGTGCCAGCAGCCGTCTACAGGGGACCAATCAGCCCCAGCATTTT.

Points on this clonotype: Being one base from a much bigger clone, this may be a read error. CDR3 sequence reads: CSVNGAVNTEAFF. CDR3 DNA: TGCAGCGTTAATGGCGCAGTGAACACTGAAGCTTTCTTT. V gene TRBV29-1 combines with J gene TRBJ1-1, with D hard to call. Germline values: CDR1 SQVTM, CDR2 ANQGSEA. The CDR3 consists of 13 residues. With 5 bases removed from V and 0 bases from J, the gap between germline ends came to 10 bases.

This clonotype appeared a few times. This sequence joins TRBV5-1 and TRBJ1-3; D not certain. V lost 0 bases and J 3 bases, leaving 7 bases between the germline ends. The length of the CDR3 is 14 residues. Germline CDR1 is SGHRS and CDR2 is YFSETQ. CDR3 DNA sequence: TGCGCCAGCAGCTTGGTTGGGTTTGGAAACACCATATATTTT. Its translation is CASSLVGFGNTIYF.

The chain links TRBV2 to TRBJ2-7, with TRBD2 as a possible D gene (5 bases). The CDR3 is 14 amino acids. Trimming stripped 6 bases from V and 0 bases from J, with 12 bases between. The germline V gene encodes CDR1 SNHLY and CDR2 FYNNEI. As DNA, the CDR3 is TGTGCCAGCAGCTTCCAGCGGAGCTCCTACGAGCAGTACTTC. Its translation: CASSFQRSSYEQYF.

V and J are TRBV28 and TRBJ1-1, with D possibly matching TRBD1 (5 bases). CDR1 is MDHEN and CDR2 is SYDVKM in the germline V gene. Trimming pared 5 bases from V and 3 bases from J, leaving 16 bases between. There are 15 residues in the CDR3. The CDR3 nucleotides read TGTGCCAGCAGTGGGGCAGGGCGCGCGCACACTGAAGCTTTCTTT. This translates into CASSGAGRAHTEAFF.

This clonotype was seen a few times. The rearrangement joins TRBV20-1 to TRBJ1-2, with unresolved D. V was shortened by 4 bases and J by 1 base, with 16 bases between the two germline ends. The CDR3 runs to 15 residues. Germline CDR1 reads DFQATT; CDR2 reads SNEGSKA (reference sequence). The CDR3 bases are TGCAGTGCTAAGGCCCCGGGCAGGAATAACTATGGCTACACCTTC. Amino acid sequence: CSAKAPGRNNYGYTF.

The genes are TRBV28 and TRBJ1-2; the D gene is possibly TRBD1 (5 bases). Germline lookup yields CDR1 MDHEN and CDR2 SYDVKM. The CDR3 loop spans 13 amino acids. V shed 7 bases and J shed 3 bases, with 12 bases lying between them. Here the CDR3 reads CASKGQGHYGYTF. As DNA, the CDR3 is TGTGCCAGCAAAGGGCAGGGACACTATGGCTACACCTTC.

The chain is built from TRBV9 and TRBJ1-6; D gene uncertain. V was clipped by 9 bases and J by 7 bases, with 11 bases between them. Germline lookup yields CDR1 SGDLS and CDR2 YYNGEE. The CDR3 sequence is 12 residues long. CDR3 region: CAISEGNSPLHF. CDR3 nucleotides: TGTGCCATCAGTGAGGGAAATTCACCCCTCCACTTT.

This rearrangement joins TRBV27 to TRBJ2-5, with D tentatively TRBD2 (5 bases). Trimming cost V 3 bases and J 5 bases, with 16 bases left between them. The CDR3 runs to 15 residues. CDR1 and CDR2 from the germline V gene are MNHEY and SMNVEV (reference sequence). The CDR3: CASSLRRPLGETQYF. The CDR3 coding sequence is TGTGCCAGCAGTTTGCGGAGGCCCTTGGGGGAGACCCAGTACTTC.

The J gene is TRBJ2-7, the V gene TRBV12-3 or TRBV12-4, with D possibly TRBD1 on 6 matching bases. V lost 6 bases and J lost 0, with 15 bases in between. CDR3 length: 15 amino acids. The CDR3 bases are TGTGCCAGCAGCCCACCAAGGACAGTCTCCTACGAGCAGTACTTC. It yields the protein CASSPPRTVSYEQYF.

This clonotype occurred a few times. The chain joins TRBV7-9 to TRBJ1-4; tentative D call: TRBD1 (5 bases). The V end was cut by 7 bases, the J end by 7 bases, with 13 bases between. This CDR3 is 13 amino acids long. CDR1 is SEHNR and CDR2 is FQNEAQ in the germline V gene (reference sequence). The CDR3: CASTSGRVEKLFF. For the CDR3, the DNA is TGTGCCAGCACCTCAGGGAGGGTTGAAAAACTGTTTTTT.

The chain joins TRBV12-3 or TRBV12-4 to TRBJ1-6; D perhaps matches TRBD1 (6 bases). The CDR3 extends over 13 amino acids. Trimming took 9 bases from V and 10 from J, leaving 16 bases between them. The CDR3 spells CASLDSLGSPLHF. The CDR3 nucleotides read TGTGCCAGTCTGGACAGTCTCGGGTCACCCCTCCACTTT.

This clonotype has just a few counts. The CDR3 DNA reads as TGTGCCAGCAGTTACGCATTCAGCAATCAGCCCCAGCATTTT. As protein: CASSYAFSNQPQHF. The V and J genes are TRBV6-5 and TRBJ1-5; D remains unclear. Germline CDR1 reads MNHEY; CDR2 reads SVGAGI. The CDR3 has 14 amino acids. Between the trimmed V and J ends, which lost 2 bases and 1 base, there was a span of 6 bases.